This T cell receptor beta chain stems from a study of molecular identifiers for immune sequencing clone quantification. Study-wide background: Five portions were made in replicates from RNA of roughly 20,000 or 100,000 naive CD8 cells, and four underwent sequencing.

Listed TCR primers, together with previously described methods, were used for the bulk TCR libraries. TCRdb itself ran the PCR reads through MiXCR, one entry per CDR3 protein. Among a few hundred thousand distinct CDR3 sequences, about a fifth were seen once, and the ten largest hold 0.7% to 1%. This clonotype was recorded many times. This CDR3 has 13 residues. Germline V gene data show CDR1 as LNHDA and CDR2 as SQIVND (reference sequence). The V end lost 8 bases, the J end lost 5 bases, and 16 bases lay between the germline ends. Between about 18,000 and 1,100,000 sorted cells, with 10%, 30% or 50% RNA, yielded naive CD8 libraries. Sorting selected naive CD8 T cells with a CD8+CD4-CCR7+CD45RA+ phenotype.

The chain couples TRBV19 to TRBJ2-7; D possibly matches TRBD1 or TRBD2 (5 bases each). The sequence came from a human donor in good health. Some libraries in this study had Jurkat cell RNA spiked in. The sequenced sample was naive CD8+ T cells from blood, with Jurkat cell RNA spiked in. The subset here: FACS-sorted CD8+CD4-CCR7+CD45RA+ naive T cells. The CDR3 sequence is CASADGTLHEQYF. The CDR3 nucleotides read TGTGCCAGTGCCGACGGGACCCTCCACGAGCAGTACTTC.